The 7 T cell receptor beta chains presented below share a single source sample, sequenced in a study of Graves' ophthalmopathy and Graves' hyperthyroidism. Amplifying from RNA transcripts, the study obtained TCR beta CDR3 regions. The library came from an HTBI-primed first-round RT-PCR and a second-round multiplex PCR. MiXCR was run by TCRdb on the multiplex PCR reads, yielding one entry per CDR3 protein. The sample shows approximately 17,000 distinct CDR3 sequences, roughly 50% of them seen only once. Material: peripheral blood. These receptors were obtained from a woman between 40 and 50 years old with stable Graves' hyperthyroidism.

This chain uses TRBV10-3 with TRBJ2-7; 10 nucleotides match TRBD2. The CDR3 totals 14 residues. V was clipped by 8 bases and J by 0 bases; unmatched bases: 4. CDR1 is ENHRY, CDR2 SYGVKD, per germline. The CDR3 reads CAIASGSLSYEQYF. CDR3 coding DNA: TGTGCCATCGCTAGCGGGAGCCTCTCCTACGAGCAGTACTTC.

In its sample, this clonotype was seen many times. The J gene is TRBJ2-2, the V gene TRBV24-1; D may match TRBD1 or TRBD2 (5 bases each). This CDR3 comprises 15 residues. Germline V lookup: CDR1 KGHDR, CDR2 SFDVKD. Trimming cost V 0 bases and J 3 bases, with 7 bases left between them. CDR3 sequence (DNA): TGTGCCACCAGTGATTTGAGAGGGGACACCGGGGAGCTGTTTTTT. Translated: CATSDLRGDTGELFF.

The chain employs TRBV9 and TRBJ2-7; a possible D gene is TRBD1 (7 bases). Trimming removed 3 bases at V and 0 bases at J, with 16 bases between. CDR1 is SGDLS, CDR2 YYNGEE, per germline. CDR3 length: 16 residues. The CDR3 protein is CASSERGTEISYEQYF. DNA of the CDR3: TGTGCCAGCAGCGAACGCGGGACAGAAATCTCCTACGAGCAGTACTTC. The full variable domain, with the rest looked up from reference TRBV9 and TRBJ2-7, is DSGVTQTPKHLITATGQRVTLRCSPRSGDLSVYWYQQSLDQGLQFLIQYYNGEERAKGNILERFSAQQFPDLHSELNLSSLELGDSALYFCASSERGTEISYEQYFGPGTRLTVT.

This clonotype was seen repeatedly, ten times or more. The chain recombines TRBV2 with TRBJ2-3; 12 bases agree with TRBD2. V was clipped by 5 bases and J by 10 bases; unmatched bases: 4. Germline lookup yields CDR1 SNHLY and CDR2 FYNNEI. CDR3 size: 13 residues. CDR3 sequence: CASSLAGGVPQYF. DNA of the CDR3: TGTGCCAGCAGTCTAGCGGGAGGGGTCCCGCAGTATTTT.

The rearrangement uses TRBV7-6 and TRBJ2-5; the match to TRBD1 covers 9 bases. This CDR3 has 14 amino acids. The V gene end was trimmed by 5 bases and the J gene end by 2 bases; junction bases not matched to a gene: 3. Germline V CDR1 and CDR2: SGHVS, FNYEAQ. The CDR3 is CASSRGTGQETQYF. As DNA, the CDR3 is TGTGCCAGCAGCCGCGGGACAGGGCAAGAGACCCAGTACTTC.

J is TRBJ2-3 and V is TRBV6-2 or TRBV6-3; a possible D gene is TRBD1 (6 bases). Between the trimmed V and J ends, which lost 5 bases and 3 bases, there was a span of 18 bases. Germline loops: CDR1 MNHEY, CDR2 SVGEGT. The CDR3 extends over 16 amino acids. The CDR3, as DNA: TGTGCCAGCAGTAGCCCCACAGGGTTTGTTACAGATACGCAGTATTTT. This translates into CASSSPTGFVTDTQYF.

The rearrangement links TRBV5-4 to TRBJ2-7, with D perhaps given as TRBD1 or TRBD2 (6 bases each). The CDR3 covers 14 residues. The germline V gene has CDR1 SGHNT and CDR2 YYREEE (reference sequence). V was clipped by 4 bases and J by 0 bases, with 11 bases between them. The CDR3 bases are TGTGCCAGCAGCGGGGGGCCGATCTCCTACGAGCAGTACTTC. Translating it yields CASSGGPISYEQYF.